These T cell receptor beta chains were read from a single sample in a study of blood T cell repertoires in COVID-19. Assay: immunoSEQ multiplex PCR; the TCRdb copy retains only in-frame clones and omits some. The sample holds under 300,000 clones, 65% to 90% seen once. The sample was peripheral blood. The receptors stem from a human donor in a cohort sampled during active COVID-19. CDR3s include the opening cysteine and the closing phenylalanine or tryptophan. The order of the fields is D gene, CDR3 length, clone size, V gene, J gene, CDR3 protein, CDR3 DNA. The D gene is left open where the match is weak. Clone size appears in some rows only: once, few, many, or a class for an expanded clone.

D gene: TRBD1; CDR3 length: 17; clone size: once; V gene: TRBV5-6; J gene: TRBJ2-1; CDR3 protein: CASSLARTGVTYNEQFF; CDR3 DNA: TGTGCCAGCAGCTTGGCTCGGACAGGGGTTACCTACAATGAGCAGTTCTTC
D gene: TRBD2; CDR3 length: 15; clone size: -; V gene: TRBV9; J gene: TRBJ2-5; CDR3 protein: CASSVQTSGRETQYF; CDR3 DNA: TGTGCCAGCAGCGTCCAGACTAGCGGGAGGGAGACCCAGTACTTC
D gene: -; CDR3 length: 16; clone size: -; V gene: TRBV6-5; J gene: TRBJ1-1; CDR3 protein: CASSYEGGILNTEAFF; CDR3 DNA: TGTGCCAGCAGTTACGAGGGCGGGATTTTGAACACTGAAGCTTTCTTT
D gene: -; CDR3 length: 13; clone size: -; V gene: TRBV6-5; J gene: TRBJ2-7; CDR3 protein: CASEYGSSYEQYF; CDR3 DNA: TGTGCCAGCGAATACGGGAGCTCCTACGAGCAGTACTTC
D gene: -; CDR3 length: 14; clone size: -; V gene: TRBV5-1; J gene: TRBJ1-6; CDR3 protein: CASSLGQANSPLHF; CDR3 DNA: TGCGCCAGCAGCTTGGGACAGGCTAATTCACCCCTCCACTTT
D gene: -; CDR3 length: 13; clone size: -; V gene: TRBV7-6; J gene: TRBJ2-2; CDR3 protein: CASSARPNSELFF; CDR3 DNA: TGTGCCAGCAGCGCGCGGCCCAATTCTGAGCTGTTTTTT
D gene: TRBD1; CDR3 length: 15; clone size: few; V gene: TRBV6-6; J gene: TRBJ2-2; CDR3 protein: CASRPKQGDTGELFF; CDR3 DNA: TGTGCCAGCAGGCCGAAGCAGGGGGACACCGGGGAGCTGTTTTTT
D gene: -; CDR3 length: 12; clone size: -; V gene: TRBV6-5; J gene: TRBJ2-5; CDR3 protein: CASSRGGETQYF; CDR3 DNA: TGTGCCAGCAGCCGTGGGGGGGAGACCCAGTACTTC
D gene: -; CDR3 length: 16; clone size: -; V gene: TRBV7-3; J gene: TRBJ2-1; CDR3 protein: CASSRTLISSYNEQFF; CDR3 DNA: TGTGCCAGCAGCCGGACTCTCATTAGCTCCTACAATGAGCAGTTCTTC
D gene: -; CDR3 length: 14; clone size: -; V gene: TRBV6-5; J gene: TRBJ2-1; CDR3 protein: CASSNPGATMMKVF; CDR3 DNA: TGTGCCAGCAGTAATCCGGGAGCCACTATGATGAAGGTCTTC
D gene: -; CDR3 length: 14; clone size: -; V gene: TRBV5-1; J gene: TRBJ2-1; CDR3 protein: CASSPGQVYNEQFF; CDR3 DNA: TGCGCCAGCAGCCCGGGACAAGTGTACAATGAGCAGTTCTTC
D gene: -; CDR3 length: 14; clone size: -; V gene: TRBV24-1; J gene: TRBJ2-7; CDR3 protein: CATSPLDGGTEQYF; CDR3 DNA: TGTGCCACCAGCCCGCTGGACGGAGGTACCGAGCAGTACTTC
D gene: -; CDR3 length: 16; clone size: -; V gene: TRBV6-2/TRBV6-3; J gene: TRBJ2-6; CDR3 protein: CASSRSREPGANVLTF; CDR3 DNA: TGTGCCAGCAGCCGCTCCCGGGAACCTGGGGCCAACGTCCTGACTTTC
D gene: -; CDR3 length: 15; clone size: -; V gene: TRBV4-3; J gene: TRBJ1-1; CDR3 protein: CASSQDAWGGTEAFF; CDR3 DNA: TGCGCCAGCAGCCAAGACGCCTGGGGGGGCACTGAAGCTTTCTTT
D gene: -; CDR3 length: 15; clone size: -; V gene: TRBV27; J gene: TRBJ2-6; CDR3 protein: CASSQGITGANVLTF; CDR3 DNA: TGTGCCAGCAGTCAGGGAATAACCGGGGCCAACGTCCTGACTTTC
D gene: -; CDR3 length: 11; clone size: -; V gene: TRBV11-1; J gene: TRBJ2-1; CDR3 protein: CASSSRNEQFF; CDR3 DNA: TGTGCCAGCAGCTCTCGGAATGAGCAGTTCTTC
D gene: -; CDR3 length: 16; clone size: -; V gene: TRBV7-8; J gene: TRBJ1-3; CDR3 protein: CASSRTVNGAGNTIYF; CDR3 DNA: TGTGCCAGCAGTCGTACCGTAAATGGGGCCGGAAACACCATATATTTT
D gene: -; CDR3 length: 12; clone size: -; V gene: TRBV28; J gene: TRBJ2-7; CDR3 protein: CASSFTDRQQYF; CDR3 DNA: TGTGCCAGCAGTTTTACGGACAGACAGCAGTACTTC
D gene: -; CDR3 length: 15; clone size: few; V gene: TRBV5-5; J gene: TRBJ2-5; CDR3 protein: CASSPTPGMGETQYF; CDR3 DNA: TGTGCCAGCAGCCCAACCCCGGGGATGGGGGAGACCCAGTACTTC
D gene: -; CDR3 length: 14; clone size: -; V gene: TRBV6-5; J gene: TRBJ2-7; CDR3 protein: CASNSGDSNDEQYF; CDR3 DNA: TGTGCCAGCAATTCGGGGGACAGCAACGACGAGCAGTACTTC
D gene: TRBD2; CDR3 length: 14; clone size: -; V gene: TRBV7-6; J gene: TRBJ2-1; CDR3 protein: CASSFGTSYNEQFF; CDR3 DNA: TGTGCCAGCAGCTTCGGGACTAGCTACAATGAGCAGTTCTTC
D gene: -; CDR3 length: 15; clone size: -; V gene: TRBV24-1; J gene: TRBJ1-6; CDR3 protein: CATSDLPTAETPLHF; CDR3 DNA: TGTGCCACCAGTGATCTCCCGACAGCCGAGACACCCCTCCACTTT
D gene: -; CDR3 length: 14; clone size: -; V gene: TRBV5-1; J gene: TRBJ1-1; CDR3 protein: CASSLAQGGTEAFF; CDR3 DNA: TGCGCCAGCAGCTTGGCGCAGGGTGGCACTGAAGCTTTCTTT
D gene: TRBD1; CDR3 length: 15; clone size: -; V gene: TRBV5-1; J gene: TRBJ2-2; CDR3 protein: CASRLRTGGTGELFF; CDR3 DNA: TGCGCCAGCAGACTGAGGACAGGTGGCACCGGGGAGCTGTTTTTT
D gene: -; CDR3 length: 14; clone size: -; V gene: TRBV9; J gene: TRBJ1-1; CDR3 protein: CASSVGWRDTEAFF; CDR3 DNA: TGTGCCAGCAGCGTAGGGTGGAGGGATACTGAAGCTTTCTTT
D gene: TRBD1; CDR3 length: 16; clone size: -; V gene: TRBV19; J gene: TRBJ1-1; CDR3 protein: CASSDNLNRGNTEAFF; CDR3 DNA: TGTGCCAGTAGTGATAACCTGAACAGGGGTAACACTGAAGCTTTCTTT